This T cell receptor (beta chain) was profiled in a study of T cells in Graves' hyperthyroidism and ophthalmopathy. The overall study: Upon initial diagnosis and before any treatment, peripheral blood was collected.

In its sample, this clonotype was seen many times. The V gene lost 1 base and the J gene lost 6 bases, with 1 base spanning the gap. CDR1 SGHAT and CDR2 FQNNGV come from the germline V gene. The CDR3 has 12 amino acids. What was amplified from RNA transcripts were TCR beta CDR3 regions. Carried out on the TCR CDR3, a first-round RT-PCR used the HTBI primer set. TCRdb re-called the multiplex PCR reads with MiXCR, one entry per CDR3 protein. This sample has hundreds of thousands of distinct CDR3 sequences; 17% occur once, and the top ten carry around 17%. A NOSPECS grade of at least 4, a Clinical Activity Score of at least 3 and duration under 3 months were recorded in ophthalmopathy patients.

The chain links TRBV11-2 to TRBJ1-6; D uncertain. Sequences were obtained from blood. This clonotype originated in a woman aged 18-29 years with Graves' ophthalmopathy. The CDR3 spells CASSLANSPLHF. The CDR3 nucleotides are TGTGCCAGCAGCTTAGCTAATTCACCCCTCCACTTT.